Sequencing of this TCR beta chain was carried out in a study of T cells after posttransplantation cyclophosphamide. On this clone itself: Its antigen remains unknown.

Cyclophosphamide on days +3 and +4 followed busulfan-fludarabine conditioning and a marrow graft. Measured with immunoSEQ multiplex PCR; TCRdb has only the in-frame clones, and not every one. This repertoire shows some 17,000 clones, more than 60% found once; its top ten account for roughly 29%. Study findings and constraints: Later blood repertoires were often dominated by clones from the donor CD8+ memory compartment. Tissue-infiltrating T cells from skin or gut overlapped little with blood T cells. After PTCy, TRB diversity resembled that of CNI/methotrexate controls.

The sequencing here drew on CD8+ T cells sorted from PBMCs, taken approximately 2,000 days after a stem cell transplant with posttransplant cyclophosphamide. This TCR was recovered from a female patient aged 40 to 55 who received an allogeneic stem cell transplant from a related donor, was CMV-positive, and had no GVHD. Some T cells here may be from the graft donor.

The CDR3 coding sequence is TGCGCCAGCAGCCCAGACAGTTACGAGCAGTACTTC. It codes for CASSPDSYEQYF. The chain couples TRBV10-2 to TRBJ2-7; a weak D match, TRBD1 (5 bases). Germline V CDR1 and CDR2: WSHSY, SAAADI. V lost 6 bases and J lost 4, with 10 bases in between. The CDR3 spans 12 residues.